This TCR beta chain came from a study of beta chain features in type 1 diabetes. The whole isolated RNA underwent reverse transcription, so sequencing captured expressed TCRB transcripts. TCRdb's table, derived via immunoSEQ multiplex PCR, lists solely in-frame clones and lacks some. This sample has about 340,000 clones; around 8.5% occur once, and the top ten carry over 0.95%. This CDR3 comprises 16 residues. Trimming at V came to 4 bases and at J to 6 bases, leaving 11 bases not matched to a gene. Germline V CDR1 and CDR2: MGHDK, SYGVNS. Only a few counts were recorded for this clone. The antigen remains undetermined. The study, taken as a whole, reports: VDJ junctions sequenced from type 1 diabetes patients showed fewer insertions and more deletions. Moderate yet significant TCRB CDR3 shortening was seen in Type 1 diabetes patients in all four CD4+ subsets.

The chain links TRBV25-1 to TRBJ2-2, with TRBD2 matching over 7 bases. The clonotype was recovered from a man under 40 with type 1 diabetes. The specimen sequenced was central memory CD4+ T cells from blood. The chain's CDR3 is CASSGPGGGQAGELFF. Written as DNA, the CDR3 is TGTGCCAGCAGTGGTCCTGGCGGGGGTCAGGCCGGGGAGCTGTTTTTT.